This T cell receptor beta chain was recorded in a study of shared clonotypes between healthy human individuals. Findings and limits, study-wide: Investigators collected only blood, and repertoires in tissues likely differ. Clonotype sharing among donors, it was expected, would be affected by sequencing depth.

Germline V gene lookup returns CDR1 MGHDK and CDR2 SYGVNS. The CDR3 is made up of 13 amino acids. As concerns this clone: Its specificity is unknown. The junction departs from germline at one end; a sequencing error may be responsible. Other DNA sequences within the sample encode an identical CDR3.

Unsorted PBMC DNA underwent sequencing on ten immunoSEQ deep assay plates. Data came from immunoSEQ multiplex PCR; TCRdb stores just in-frame clones and leaves some out. The sample includes some 490,000 clones, about 84% of them seen just once. The specimen sequenced was PBMCs. The chain joins TRBV25-1 to TRBJ1-2; 8 bases agree with TRBD1. The clonotype comes from a woman aged 40 to 55 in good health. Some clones in this sample may be carry-over from other donors' samples. CDR3 sequence reads: CASRAGGRYGYTF. In nucleotides, the CDR3 is TGTGCCAGCAGGGCAGGGGGCCGCTATGGCTACACCTTT.